A single T cell receptor (beta chain) is shown here with its context. The source of the sample is a study of blood T cell repertoires in COVID-19. As for the study in general: Acute-phase and convalescent COVID-19 samples originated in the United States, Italy and Spain.

In the authors' workflow: Amplifying reference gene primers gave estimates of nucleated cell counts. The assay was immunoSEQ multiplex PCR, and TCRdb's table has in-frame clones only and misses some. V, J and clone size derive from that table, while D and trimming were established from the DNA sequence. This table has 13,000 or so clones, approximately 87% appearing once. Source material: peripheral blood. This receptor was taken from a man in his forties or fifties with active or convalescent COVID-19.

This CDR3 reads CASSIRWGVYEQYF. CDR3 sequence (DNA): TGTGCCAGTAGTATCAGGTGGGGGGTCTACGAGCAGTACTTC. The chain couples TRBV19 to TRBJ2-7; a weak D match, TRBD2 (6 bases). CDR3 size: 14 residues. Trimming shortened V by 3 bases and J by 3 bases, and 12 bases separated the two germline ends. From germline, CDR1 is LNHDA and CDR2 SQIVND (reference sequence).